The T cell receptor (beta chain) described here comes from a study of T cells after yellow fever vaccination. TCRdb redid the calling of the 5' RACE reads with MiXCR, one entry per CDR3 protein. The table has about 310,000 distinct CDR3 sequences, less than 4.5% seen once. This TCR was sampled from a man aged 18 to 35 who received the YFV17D yellow fever vaccine. The source was PBMCs, collected on the day of the yellow fever booster vaccination.

The CDR3 DNA is TGTGCCAGCACCCCGAAATTGAACTATGGCTACACCTTC. It is translated as CASTPKLNYGYTF. This chain links TRBV2 with TRBJ1-2; D not resolved. V lost 7 bases and J 2 bases, leaving 11 bases between the germline ends. The germline gives CDR1 SNHLY, CDR2 FYNNEI. The CDR3 extends over 13 amino acids. Full variable domain (outside the CDR3, taken from reference TRBV2 and TRBJ1-2): EPEVTQTPSHQVTQMGQEVILRCVPISNHLYFYWYRQILGQKVEFLVSFYNNEISEKSEIFDDQFSVERPDGSNFTLKIRSTKLEDSAMYFCASTPKLNYGYTFGSGTRLTVV.